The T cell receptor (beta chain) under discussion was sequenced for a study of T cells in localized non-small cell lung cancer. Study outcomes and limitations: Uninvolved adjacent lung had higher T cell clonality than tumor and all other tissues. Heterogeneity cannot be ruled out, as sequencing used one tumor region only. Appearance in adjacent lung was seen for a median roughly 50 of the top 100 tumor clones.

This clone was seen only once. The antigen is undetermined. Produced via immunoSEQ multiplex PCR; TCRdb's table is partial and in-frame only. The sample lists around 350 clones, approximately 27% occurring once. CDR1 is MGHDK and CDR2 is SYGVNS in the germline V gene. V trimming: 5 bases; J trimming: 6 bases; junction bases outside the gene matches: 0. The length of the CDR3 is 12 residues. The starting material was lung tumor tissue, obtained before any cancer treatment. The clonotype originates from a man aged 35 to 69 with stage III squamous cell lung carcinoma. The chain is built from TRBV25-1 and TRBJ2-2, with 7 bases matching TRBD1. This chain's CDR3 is CASSRGPGELFF. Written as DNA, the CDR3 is TGTGCCAGCAGTAGGGGGCCCGGGGAGCTGTTTTTT.